Below are 31 T cell receptor beta chains sequenced from a single sample in a study of molecular identifiers for immune sequencing clone quantification. Each CDR3 protein gets one entry after TCRdb re-called the PCR reads with MiXCR. This sample carries under 65,000 distinct CDR3 sequences, under 30% of them seen once, and the ten largest clones take 1.9%. Sample: naive CD8+ T cells from blood, with Jurkat cell RNA spiked in. Subset noted: FACS-sorted CD8+CD4-CCR7+CD45RA+ naive T cells. These receptors came from a human donor in good health. Some libraries in this study had Jurkat cell RNA spiked in.

This clonotype was counted at least ten times. This chain connects TRBV28 to TRBJ2-7; 11 bases fit TRBD2. V shed 7 bases and J 3 bases; nucleotides not matched to a gene: 8. The CDR3 is 15 residues long. The V gene's germline CDR1 is MDHEN and CDR2 SYDVKM. The CDR3 loop is CASTMSGTSGYEQYF. The CDR3 DNA reads TGTGCCAGCACTATGTCTGGGACTAGCGGCTACGAGCAGTACTTC.

This clonotype occurred many times. V gene TRBV6-5 combines with J gene TRBJ2-7; 7 bases align to TRBD1. Germline V gene lookup returns CDR1 MNHEY and CDR2 SVGAGI. After removal of 8 bases from V and 4 bases from J, the junction contained 2 bases not matched to a gene. The CDR3 length is 11 residues. The CDR3 loop is CASRQGYEQYF. The DNA of the CDR3 is TGTGCCAGCCGACAGGGTTACGAGCAGTACTTC.

As concerns this clonotype: A read error may account for a junction end that differs from germline. This chain uses TRBV20-1 with TRBJ2-7; no definite D call. The CDR3 is 13 amino acids. Germline V gene data show CDR1 as DFQATT and CDR2 as SNEGSKA (reference sequence). The chain's CDR3 is CSARATFAYERYF. The CDR3 DNA sequence: TGCAGTGCTCGGGCTACTTTTGCCTACGAGCGGTACTTC.

This clonotype occurred many times. The genes are TRBV6-5 and TRBJ2-1; TRBD2 matches 10 bases. Germline values: CDR1 MNHEY, CDR2 SVGAGI. The CDR3 totals 17 residues. The junction had 6 bases not matched to a gene; V was cut back by 2 bases and J by 2 bases. The CDR3 DNA reads TGTGCCAGCAGTTACCCTGCTAGCGGGGGTACCTACAATGAGCAGTTCTTC. Translation gives CASSYPASGGTYNEQFF.

By share, this clonotype ranks as medium-sized. V gene TRBV6-1 combines with J gene TRBJ1-1; D unresolved. CDR3 length: 10 amino acids. Between the trimmed V and J ends, which lost 10 bases and 1 base, there was a span of 4 bases. CDR1 is MNHNS and CDR2 is SASEGT in the germline V gene. CDR3 nucleotides: TGTGCCACCAGGAACACTGAAGCTTTCTTT. Translating gives CATRNTEAFF.

As to this clonotype: A much larger clone differs from this one at a single base, so this may be a read error. This CDR3 is missing its conserved last phenylalanine or tryptophan, likely due to a read error. The DNA is omitted, as the CDR3 cannot be located on it reliably, and the CDR3 follows TCRdb's listing. The J gene is TRBJ2-1, the V gene TRBV21-1; the tabulated D call, TRBD2, remains unverified against the DNA. TRBV21-1 represents a pseudogene. The CDR3 adds up to 17 amino acids, both ends counted. This chain's CDR3 is CASSKGGLTPGRDEQFL.

This clonotype was recorded only once. A much larger clone differs by one base, so this may be a read error. The V call is TRBV7-9, the J call TRBJ2-7; possibly TRBD1 for D (6 bases). The CDR3 is 14 residues long. The germline V gene encodes CDR1 SEHNR and CDR2 FQNEAQ (reference sequence). CDR3 sequence (DNA): TGTGCCAGCAGCCCTCAGGGACACATCTACGGGCAGTACTTC. Translated, it gives CASSPQGHIYGQYF.

A remark on this clonotype: It may be a read error: a sequence one base away is much more abundant. The chain carries TRBV4-3 and TRBJ2-7; 8 nucleotides align to TRBD1. The ends lost 2 bases at V and 3 bases at J; junction bases unmatched: 6. Germline V lookup: CDR1 LGHNA, CDR2 YSLEER. The CDR3 contains 15 residues. The CDR3 sequence: CASSQMQGALYEQYF. The CDR3 nucleotides read TGCGCCAGCAGCCAAATGCAGGGGGCTCTCTACGAGCAGTACTTC.

The rearrangement joins TRBV12-3 or TRBV12-4 to TRBJ2-1, with 8 bases fitting TRBD1. Unmatched junction bases numbered 6, after V lost 9 bases and J lost 8 bases. The length of the CDR3 is 12 residues. The chain's CDR3 is CASTQGGDEQFF. The DNA for the CDR3 is TGTGCCAGTACACAGGGGGGTGATGAGCAGTTCTTC.

Regarding this clonotype: This clone may be a read error of a much larger clone one base away. The chain recombines TRBV19 with TRBJ1-5; tentatively, D is TRBD1 (5 bases). The CDR3 covers 15 residues. V was shortened by 4 bases and J by 7 bases, with 17 bases between the two germline ends. CDR1 and CDR2 from the germline V gene are LNHDA and SQIVND (reference sequence). Here the CDR3 reads CASSTPGGLYQPQHF. The DNA of the CDR3 is TGTGCCAGTAGTACCCCGGGGGGGTTGTACCAGCCCCAGCATTTT.

This clonotype has ten or more counts. The rearrangement uses TRBV4-3 and TRBJ1-1; D gene unclear. The V end was cut by 1 base, the J end by 0 bases, with 12 bases between. Germline loops: CDR1 LGHNA, CDR2 YSLEER. This CDR3 spans 16 amino acids. In DNA form, the CDR3 reads TGCGCCAGCAGCCAAGGTAGAGGAGGCCTGAACACTGAAGCTTTCTTT. This translates into CASSQGRGGLNTEAFF.

This clonotype was detected many times. This chain uses TRBV6-2 or TRBV6-3 with TRBJ2-5, with D possibly being TRBD1 or TRBD2 (5 bases each). Germline values: CDR1 MNHEY, CDR2 SVGEGT. CDR3 length: 15 amino acids. Trimming shortened V by 4 bases and J by 3 bases, and 15 bases separated the two germline ends. The CDR3 sequence: CASSSMGPVKETQYF. The CDR3 DNA reads TGTGCCAGCAGTTCGATGGGACCAGTCAAAGAGACCCAGTACTTC.

This clonotype was picked up a small number of times. The rearrangement uses TRBV19 and TRBJ1-5, with 7 bases lining up with TRBD1. The CDR3 extends over 15 amino acids. V lost 3 bases and J lost 0; bases outside the gene matches: 2. From germline, CDR1 is LNHDA and CDR2 SQIVND (reference sequence). CDR3 protein: CASSIGQASNQPQHF. The CDR3 DNA follows: TGTGCCAGTAGTATCGGACAGGCTAGCAATCAGCCCCAGCATTTT.

A remark on this clonotype: A much larger clone lies one base from this, so it may be a read error. V is TRBV9 and J is TRBJ2-2; D is tentatively TRBD1 or TRBD2 (7 bases each). The germline gives CDR1 SGDLS, CDR2 YYNGEE. The CDR3 consists of 16 residues. The CDR3 reads CTSSLGRGPNTGELFF. CDR3 nucleotide sequence: TGTACCAGCTCCCTTGGGAGGGGGCCGAACACCGGGGAGCTGTTTTTT.

Remarks on this clonotype: This may arise from a read error, as a much more abundant clone is one base away. V usage is TRBV2 and J usage is TRBJ1-5; D possibly corresponds to TRBD1 (6 bases). The germline V gene has CDR1 SNHLY and CDR2 FYNNEI. V was cut by 8 bases and J by 4 bases, with 15 bases left in between. The CDR3 covers 14 residues. The CDR3 here is CASGAEGGNQPQHF. The CDR3 nucleotides are TGTGCCAGCGGTGCCGAAGGGGGGAATCAGCCCCAGCATTTT.

Worth noting for this clonotype: A much larger clone lies a single base off, so this may be a read error. Likely a read error: the CDR3 ends without its conserved phenylalanine or tryptophan. The chain uses TRBV19 and TRBJ2-2, with TRBD2 matching 12 bases. Germline CDR1 is LNHDA and CDR2 is SQIVND (reference sequence). Trimming at V came to 5 bases and at J to 4 bases, leaving 5 bases not matched to a gene. The CDR3 extends over 16 amino acids. The CDR3 loop is CASSVSSGRATGELFL. The CDR3, as DNA: TGTGCCAGTAGTGTCTCTAGCGGGAGGGCCACCGGGGAGCTGTTTTTA.

This clonotype occurred many times. The chain employs TRBV6-2 or TRBV6-3 and TRBJ2-7; D remains ambiguous. Germline V gene sequence: CDR1 MNHEY, CDR2 SVGEGT. Trimming stripped 6 bases from V and 1 base from J, with 10 bases between. The CDR3 sequence is 13 residues long. The CDR3 spells CASSTGPSYEQYF. CDR3 DNA: TGTGCCAGCAGCACCGGACCATCCTACGAGCAGTACTTC.

This clonotype appeared many times. This chain connects TRBV28 to TRBJ2-7; 7 bases match TRBD2. V was pared by 3 bases and J by 3 bases, with 11 bases of the junction left unmatched. The CDR3 consists of 16 residues. Germline V CDR1 and CDR2: MDHEN, SYDVKM. The CDR3 DNA sequence: TGTGCCAGCAGTTTTCCACTTCGGGAGGAAAACTACGAGCAGTACTTC. Translating gives CASSFPLREENYEQYF.

This clonotype was observed many times. This chain links TRBV19 with TRBJ1-5; D is ambiguous. Germline V gene sequence: CDR1 LNHDA, CDR2 SQIVND (reference sequence). Trimming took off 3 bases at V and 1 base at J, with 10 bases between the two ends. CDR3 length: 15 residues. The CDR3 is CASSIRGGSNQPQHF. DNA for the CDR3: TGTGCCAGTAGTATTCGAGGTGGAAGCAATCAGCCCCAGCATTTT. Together with reference TRBV19 and TRBJ1-5, the CDR3 gives the full variable domain: DGGITQSPKYLFRKEGQNVTLSCEQNLNHDAMYWYRQDPGQGLRLIYYSQIVNDFQKGDIAEGYSVSREKKESFPLTVTSAQKNPTAFYLCASSIRGGSNQPQHFGDGTRLSIL.

This clonotype appeared many times. The V gene is TRBV12-3 or TRBV12-4, the J gene TRBJ1-5; D not certain. The V gene lost 1 base and the J gene lost 0 bases, with 4 bases spanning the gap. This CDR3 has 14 residues. The CDR3 here is CASSLDSSNQPQHF. Written as DNA, the CDR3 is TGTGCCAGCAGTTTAGACAGTAGCAATCAGCCCCAGCATTTT.

This clonotype was seen repeatedly, ten times or more. The chain is built from TRBV7-2 and TRBJ1-3; weak D call: TRBD1 (5 bases). The CDR3 length is 16 residues. Trimming left V 3 bases short and J 0 bases short, with 12 bases between. Germline assignment: CDR1 SGHTA and CDR2 FQGNSA. CDR3 loop: CASSLTVTSSGNTIYF. CDR3 in DNA: TGTGCCAGCAGCTTGACAGTAACCTCCTCTGGAAACACCATATATTTT. Full variable domain (outside the CDR3, taken from reference TRBV7-2 and TRBJ1-3): GAGVSQSPSNKVTEKGKDVELRCDPISGHTALYWYRQSLGQGLEFLIYFQGNSAPDKSGLPSDRFSAERTGGSVSTLTIQRTQQEDSAVYLCASSLTVTSSGNTIYFGEGSWLTVV.

The chain uses TRBV29-1 and TRBJ1-2; D not resolved. V gave up 4 bases and J gave up 8 bases, with 17 bases separating them. Germline lookup yields CDR1 SQVTM and CDR2 ANQGSEA. This CDR3 contains 13 residues. The CDR3 DNA is TGCAGCGTTGGTAATCCTGCCCCCGGGGGCTACACCTTC. This sequence encodes CSVGNPAPGGYTF.

On this clonotype: A much larger clone is a single base away; this may be a read error. V gene TRBV24-1 combines with J gene TRBJ1-1; TRBD1 might be the D (5 bases). The V end lost 7 bases, the J end lost 7 bases, and 15 bases lay between the germline ends. This CDR3 is built from 13 residues. Germline V gene lookup returns CDR1 KGHDR and CDR2 SFDVKD. CDR3 coding DNA: TGTGCCACCAGCCCCGGGGGGGAGGTTGAAGCTTTCTTT. Its protein is CATSPGGEVEAFF.

This clonotype appeared many times. The chain carries TRBV6-2 or TRBV6-3 and TRBJ1-1; D not resolved. The CDR3 has 15 amino acids. Trimming removed 6 bases at V and 1 base at J, with 15 bases between. Germline lookup yields CDR1 MNHEY and CDR2 SVGEGT. Here the CDR3 reads CASSQWGSSNTEAFF. Written as DNA, the CDR3 is TGTGCCAGCAGCCAATGGGGATCTTCGAACACTGAAGCTTTCTTT.

This clonotype was recorded once. One end of the junction does not line up with germline, which may come from a read error. The V call is TRBV30, the J call TRBJ1-5; the D is unclear. The CDR3 extends over 15 amino acids. CDR1 is GTSNPN and CDR2 is SVGIG in the germline V gene (reference sequence). The CDR3 DNA sequence: TGTGCCTGGTCCTGGGGAGCAGTAGATAATCAGCCCCAGCAATTT. This codes for CAWSWGAVDNQPQQF.

Worth noting for this clonotype: A much larger clone differs by one base, so this may be a read error. The chain couples TRBV19 to TRBJ2-3; no definite D call. The CDR3 contains 15 residues. Trimming removed 11 bases at V and 0 bases at J, with 18 bases between. Looked up from germline, CDR1 is LNHDA and CDR2 is SQIVND (reference sequence). The CDR3 sequence is CAGTVGVGSTDTQYF. CDR3 nucleotide sequence: TGTGCCGGTACGGTAGGCGTCGGAAGCACAGATACGCAGTATTTT.

The genes are TRBV19 and TRBJ2-2, with a weak D call TRBD2 (5 bases). V dropped 8 bases and J dropped 6 bases, with 19 bases sitting between them. The germline CDR1 and CDR2 sequences are LNHDA and SQIVND (reference sequence). There are 15 residues in the CDR3. The CDR3 loop reads CASRDDYSSAGELFF. CDR3 DNA: TGTGCCAGTCGGGATGACTACTCGTCCGCCGGGGAGCTGTTTTTT.

This clonotype is medium-sized in the sample. This chain connects TRBV2 to TRBJ2-3; no definite D call. Trimming removed 4 bases from V and 1 base from J, with 12 bases in between. Looked up from germline, CDR1 is SNHLY and CDR2 is FYNNEI. This CDR3 spans 15 amino acids. CDR3 region: CASSVVPSGTDTQYF. The CDR3 coding sequence is TGTGCCAGCAGTGTAGTTCCCAGTGGCACAGATACGCAGTATTTT. Filled out from reference TRBV2 and TRBJ2-3, the complete variable domain reads EPEVTQTPSHQVTQMGQEVILRCVPISNHLYFYWYRQILGQKVEFLVSFYNNEISEKSEIFDDQFSVERPDGSNFTLKIRSTKLEDSAMYFCASSVVPSGTDTQYFGPGTRLTVL.

This clonotype was seen repeatedly, ten times or more. This chain connects TRBV4-3 to TRBJ2-7, with 10 bases aligning to TRBD2. This CDR3 contains 16 residues. Germline V gene data show CDR1 as LGHNA and CDR2 as YSLEER. The V gene end was trimmed by 1 base and the J gene end by 0 bases; junction bases not matched to a gene: 3. The CDR3 protein is CASSQGLAGGSYEQYF. The CDR3 bases are TGCGCCAGCAGCCAAGGATTAGCGGGGGGCTCCTACGAGCAGTACTTC.

Points on this clonotype: This could be a read error, since a much larger clone is one nucleotide away. This is likely a read error, given that the CDR3 carries no conserved phenylalanine or tryptophan at its end. V gene TRBV11-2 combines with J gene TRBJ2-1; 7 bases map to TRBD2. This CDR3 has 16 residues. V gave up 1 base and J gave up 2 bases; unmatched junction bases: 5. CDR1 and CDR2 from the germline V gene are SGHAT and FQNNGV. DNA for the CDR3: TGTGCCAGCAGCTTAGGATGGGGGGGAACCTACAATGAGCAGTTCTAC. Amino acid sequence: CASSLGWGGTYNEQFY.

About this clonotype: This may stem from a read error, because a much larger clone lies one nucleotide away. In this CDR3 the conserved last residue, phenylalanine or tryptophan, is missing, so a read error is likely. Here the CDR3 reads CSVEVWDRGSDYGYTL. The CDR3 nucleotides read TGCAGCGTTGAAGTTTGGGACAGGGGGTCTGACTATGGCTACACCCTC. The genes are TRBV29-1 and TRBJ1-2, with TRBD1 matching over 11 bases. Germline lookup yields CDR1 SQVTM and CDR2 ANQGSEA. V was pared by 1 base and J by 3 bases, with 7 bases of the junction left unmatched. The CDR3 has 16 amino acids.